This T cell receptor beta chain was observed in a study of blood T cell repertoires in COVID-19. Study-level background: The study drew acute and convalescent COVID-19 samples from the United States, Italy and Spain.

Original handling: Reference gene primer amplification gave estimated nucleated cell counts. Libraries were prepared by immunoSEQ multiplex PCR; TCRdb keeps only in-frame clonotypes and omits some of them. That table furnishes V, J and clone size, whereas the DNA furnished D and trimming. The repertoire consists of over 250,000 clones, with around 89% occurring once and the leading ten covering over 4%. The receptor comes from a man aged 60-69 years who had recovered from COVID-19. The sample was peripheral blood.

The DNA of the CDR3 is TGTGCCAGCAGCTTAGCCGACACCTTTTACGAGCAGTACTTC. Residues: CASSLADTFYEQYF. This chain uses TRBV7-6 with TRBJ2-7; the D is unclear. This CDR3 region has 14 residues. Per the germline V gene, CDR1 is SGHVS and CDR2 is FNYEAQ. V lost 0 bases and J 4 bases, leaving 10 bases between the germline ends. Full variable domain (outside the CDR3, taken from reference TRBV7-6 and TRBJ2-7): GAGVSQSPRYKVTKRGQDVALRCDPISGHVSLYWYRQALGQGPEFLTYFNYEAQQDKSGLPNDRFSAERPEGSISTLTIQRTEQRDSAMYRCASSLADTFYEQYFGPGTRLTVT.